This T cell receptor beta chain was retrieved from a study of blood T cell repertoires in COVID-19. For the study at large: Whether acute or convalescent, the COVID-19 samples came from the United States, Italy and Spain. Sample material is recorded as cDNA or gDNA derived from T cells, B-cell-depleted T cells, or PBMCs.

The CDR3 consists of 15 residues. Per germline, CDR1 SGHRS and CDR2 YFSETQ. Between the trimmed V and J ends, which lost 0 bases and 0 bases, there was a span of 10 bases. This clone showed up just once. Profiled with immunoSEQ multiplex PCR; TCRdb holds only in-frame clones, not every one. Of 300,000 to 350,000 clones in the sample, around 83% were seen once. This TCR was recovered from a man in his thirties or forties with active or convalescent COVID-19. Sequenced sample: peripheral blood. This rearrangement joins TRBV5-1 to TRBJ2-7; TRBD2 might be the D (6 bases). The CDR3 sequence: CASSLVLARSYEQYF. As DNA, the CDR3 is TGCGCCAGCAGCTTGGTACTAGCTCGCTCCTACGAGCAGTACTTC.